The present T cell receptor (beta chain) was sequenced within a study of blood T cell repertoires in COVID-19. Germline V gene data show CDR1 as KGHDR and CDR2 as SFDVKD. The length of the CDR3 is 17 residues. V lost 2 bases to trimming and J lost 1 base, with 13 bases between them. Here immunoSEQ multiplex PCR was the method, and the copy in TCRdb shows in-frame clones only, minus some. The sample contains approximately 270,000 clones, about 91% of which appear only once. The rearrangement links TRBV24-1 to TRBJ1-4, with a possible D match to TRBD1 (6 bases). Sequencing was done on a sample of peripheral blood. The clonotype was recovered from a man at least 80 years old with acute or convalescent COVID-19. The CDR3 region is CATSDSKTRGTNEKLFF. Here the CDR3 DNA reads TGTGCCACCAGTGATTCAAAAACCAGGGGAACTAATGAAAAACTGTTTTTT.